A selection of T cell receptor beta chains follows, all from one sample in a study of tumor and adjacent non-tumor tissue in lung cancer. TCRdb recomputed calls from the multiplex PCR reads with MiXCR, one row per CDR3 protein. In the table there are 90,000 or so distinct CDR3 sequences, around 65% of which are singletons. What was sequenced was lung tumor tissue. These receptor sequences come from a man aged 70 or older with non-small cell lung cancer. CDR3s include the opening cysteine and the closing phenylalanine or tryptophan. Fields, in order: clone size, V gene, J gene, D gene, CDR3 DNA, CDR3 protein. D genes are given only for firm matches. The size entry is marked missing in some rows and otherwise reads once, few, many or a size class.

abundance: .; v_gene: TRBV7-2; j_gene: TRBJ1-3; d_gene: .; CDR3nt: TGTGCTAGCAGCCCGAGGGAGTACAGCTCTGGAAACACCATATATTTT; CDR3aa: CASSPREYSSGNTIYF
abundance: .; v_gene: TRBV10-3; j_gene: TRBJ2-1; d_gene: TRBD1; CDR3nt: TGTGCCATCAGTGGACCCGGGACAGCTCACAATGAGCAGTTCTTC; CDR3aa: CAISGPGTAHNEQFF
abundance: .; v_gene: TRBV28; j_gene: TRBJ1-5; d_gene: .; CDR3nt: TGTGCCAGCAGTTCCAGGGGAGAATATAGCAATCAGCCCCAGCATTTT; CDR3aa: CASSSRGEYSNQPQHF
abundance: many; v_gene: TRBV23-1; j_gene: TRBJ2-1; d_gene: TRBD1; CDR3nt: TGCGCCAGCAGTCAGCCGACAGGGGGCAAGTTCTTC; CDR3aa: CASSQPTGGKFF
abundance: once; v_gene: TRBV11-2; j_gene: TRBJ2-3; d_gene: .; CDR3nt: TGTGCCAGCAGCTCAGGCACGCGTGATACGCAGTATTTT; CDR3aa: CASSSGTRDTQYF
abundance: once; v_gene: TRBV5-5; j_gene: TRBJ1-4; d_gene: .; CDR3nt: TGTGCCAGCAACATGACAGAGGTTGAAAAACTGTTTTTT; CDR3aa: CASNMTEVEKLFF
abundance: .; v_gene: TRBV5-1; j_gene: TRBJ2-1; d_gene: TRBD1; CDR3nt: TGCGCCAGCTGCTTGGACAGGGGCGGAAGGCAGCAGTTCTTC; CDR3aa: CASCLDRGGRQQFF
abundance: .; v_gene: TRBV4-1; j_gene: TRBJ2-2; d_gene: TRBD1; CDR3nt: TGCGTCAGCAGCCCCGACAGGGGGCGAGGCACCGGGGAGCTGTTTTTC; CDR3aa: CVSSPDRGRGTGELFF
abundance: once; v_gene: TRBV11-2; j_gene: TRBJ2-7; d_gene: .; CDR3nt: TGTACCAGCAGCTTAGGGCAGGGGAAGGCCTACGAGCGGTACTTC; CDR3aa: CTSSLGQGKAYERYF
abundance: .; v_gene: TRBV10-2; j_gene: TRBJ2-4; d_gene: TRBD1; CDR3nt: TGCGCCAGCAGCCCCGGACAGGGATGGGCCAAAACCATTCAGTACTTT; CDR3aa: CASSPGQGWAKTIQYF
abundance: .; v_gene: TRBV12-3/TRBV12-4; j_gene: TRBJ1-1; d_gene: .; CDR3nt: TGTGCCAGCAGTGTCGGCAGAAAGGGATATACTGAAGCTTTCTTT; CDR3aa: CASSVGRKGYTEAFF
abundance: .; v_gene: TRBV2; j_gene: TRBJ2-3; d_gene: TRBD1; CDR3nt: TGTGCCAGCAGGGGTGGACAGGGGGCGCTTGGGAGATTGAACACAGATATGCAGTATTTT; CDR3aa: CASRGGQGALGRLNTDMQYF
abundance: few; v_gene: TRBV5-1; j_gene: TRBJ1-1; d_gene: TRBD1; CDR3nt: TGCGCCAGCAGCTCCACAGGGGTGGGCACTGAAGCTTTCTTT; CDR3aa: CASSSTGVGTEAFF
abundance: .; v_gene: TRBV20-1; j_gene: TRBJ2-3; d_gene: .; CDR3nt: TGCAGTGCTAGAGATTCGAGGGTGACTCGCACAGATACGCAGTATTTT; CDR3aa: CSARDSRVTRTDTQYF
abundance: .; v_gene: TRBV11-1; j_gene: TRBJ2-1; d_gene: .; CDR3nt: TGTGCCAGCAGACTGACGGAACGGTTCGATGAGCAGTTCTTC; CDR3aa: CASRLTERFDEQFF
abundance: .; v_gene: TRBV5-6; j_gene: TRBJ2-5; d_gene: TRBD2; CDR3nt: TGTGCCAGCAGCCCCCTGCGGGAGACCCTGTACTTC; CDR3aa: CASSPLRETLYF
abundance: .; v_gene: TRBV6-6; j_gene: TRBJ1-2; d_gene: TRBD1; CDR3nt: TGTGCCGGCAGTTATACTCAGGGGGCGCCAGGCTATGGCTACACCTTC; CDR3aa: CAGSYTQGAPGYGYTF
abundance: few; v_gene: TRBV5-1; j_gene: TRBJ2-1; d_gene: TRBD1; CDR3nt: TGCGCCAGCGCCGGACAGGGGATCTACAATGAGCAGTTCTTC; CDR3aa: CASAGQGIYNEQFF
abundance: .; v_gene: TRBV13; j_gene: TRBJ2-5; d_gene: .; CDR3nt: TGCGCCAACAGCTTCCTAAGGGGCCAAGAGACCCAGTACTTC; CDR3aa: CANSFLRGQETQYF
abundance: few; v_gene: TRBV28; j_gene: TRBJ2-1; d_gene: TRBD1; CDR3nt: TGTGCCAGCAGTCCGTGGACAGGGGGCTATGAGCAGTTCTTC; CDR3aa: CASSPWTGGYEQFF
abundance: .; v_gene: TRBV4-2; j_gene: TRBJ2-1; d_gene: TRBD1; CDR3nt: TGTGCCAGGAGTGCTAGAGTGACAGGGCTTTACAATGAGCAGTTCTTC; CDR3aa: CARSARVTGLYNEQFF
abundance: .; v_gene: TRBV20-1; j_gene: TRBJ2-5; d_gene: .; CDR3nt: TGCAGTGTTAGGTTCGGGGGAGAGACACAGTACTTC; CDR3aa: CSVRFGGETQYF
abundance: .; v_gene: TRBV28; j_gene: TRBJ1-5; d_gene: .; CDR3nt: TGTGCCAGCAGTTTAGCGCAGACTACCCAGCCCCACCATTTT; CDR3aa: CASSLAQTTQPHHF
abundance: .; v_gene: TRBV20-1; j_gene: TRBJ2-3; d_gene: .; CDR3nt: TGCAGTGCATCTCCTACTAGTTTCCAAAGCACAGATACGCAGTATTTT; CDR3aa: CSASPTSFQSTDTQYF
abundance: many; v_gene: TRBV5-4; j_gene: TRBJ2-1; d_gene: .; CDR3nt: TGTGCCAGCAGCTTGGATCCGGGCTCCTACAATGAGCAGTTCTTC; CDR3aa: CASSLDPGSYNEQFF
abundance: medium-sized; v_gene: TRBV11-2; j_gene: TRBJ1-3; d_gene: .; CDR3nt: TGTGCCAGCAGCTTATACAGGGAAAACTCTGGAAACACCATATATTTT; CDR3aa: CASSLYRENSGNTIYF
abundance: .; v_gene: TRBV20-1; j_gene: TRBJ2-5; d_gene: TRBD1; CDR3nt: TGCAGTGCTAGAGATATTACAGGGGTTCGCGAGATCCAGTACTTC; CDR3aa: CSARDITGVREIQYF
abundance: .; v_gene: TRBV6-5; j_gene: TRBJ2-5; d_gene: .; CDR3nt: TGTGCCAGCAGCATAAGAGAAGGGCCAGAGTGGGAGACCCAGTACTTC; CDR3aa: CASSIREGPEWETQYF
abundance: many; v_gene: TRBV6-6; j_gene: TRBJ2-7; d_gene: .; CDR3nt: TGTGCCAGCAGAGACCAGGAAATTCAACGCATCCACGAGCAGTACTTC; CDR3aa: CASRDQEIQRIHEQYF
abundance: many; v_gene: TRBV20-1; j_gene: TRBJ2-4; d_gene: TRBD1; CDR3nt: TGCAGTGCTAGACATCCGGGACAGAAAAACATTCAGTACTTC; CDR3aa: CSARHPGQKNIQYF
abundance: .; v_gene: TRBV28; j_gene: TRBJ2-7; d_gene: .; CDR3nt: TGTGCCAGTACCAAGGGGGTCTACGAGCGGTACTTC; CDR3aa: CASTKGVYERYF
abundance: .; v_gene: TRBV12-3/TRBV12-4; j_gene: TRBJ1-5; d_gene: .; CDR3nt: TGTGCCAGCAGTTTAAGGGGCAGGGGATCAGGTCAGCCCCAACATTTT; CDR3aa: CASSLRGRGSGQPQHF
abundance: .; v_gene: TRBV5-4; j_gene: TRBJ1-2; d_gene: .; CDR3nt: TGTGCCAGCAGCCGCGGGGACAACCTCTATGGCTACACCTTC; CDR3aa: CASSRGDNLYGYTF
abundance: .; v_gene: TRBV11-2; j_gene: TRBJ2-7; d_gene: TRBD2; CDR3nt: TGTGCCGGCAGCGTACAGCGGGGAAGACTTTACGAACAGTACTTC; CDR3aa: CAGSVQRGRLYEQYF
abundance: many; v_gene: TRBV5-4; j_gene: TRBJ1-4; d_gene: .; CDR3nt: TGTGCCAGCAGCTTGGACCCGGGTTCGGAACTGTTTTTT; CDR3aa: CASSLDPGSELFF
abundance: many; v_gene: TRBV29-1; j_gene: TRBJ2-3; d_gene: .; CDR3nt: TGCAGCGCTTTGAGAGATACGCAGTATTTT; CDR3aa: CSALRDTQYF
abundance: .; v_gene: TRBV20-1; j_gene: TRBJ2-1; d_gene: .; CDR3nt: TGCAGTGGCCCGGAGGGTGGATCCTACAATGGGCAGTTCTTC; CDR3aa: CSGPEGGSYNGQFF